These T cell receptor beta chains were read from a single sample in a study of regulatory and conventional T cells in RAG deficiency. TCRdb's copy holds only in-frame clones and misses some; the assay was immunoSEQ multiplex PCR. The table has some 35,000 clones, roughly 76% seen once. The same specimen was also included in a second study, on regulatory T cells.

The sequenced sample was CD4+ effector T cells sorted from blood. The receptors were sampled from a human donor in good health. Each CDR3 is given with its conserved first and last residue. The D gene is left open where the match is weak. Part of the rows lack a size; the others show once, few, many or a class for expanded clones.

D gene	clone size	V gene	J gene	CDR3 DNA	CDR3 protein
NA	NA	TRBV4-1	TRBJ2-1	TGCGCCAGCAGCCAGAGAAGGGGGAATGAGCAGTTCTTC	CASSQRRGNEQFF
NA	NA	TRBV18	TRBJ2-5	TGTGCCAGCTCCCCGGCCAGGGCCCGCGAGACCCAGTACTTC	CASSPARARETQYF
NA	NA	TRBV5-6	TRBJ1-2	TGTGCCACCGGTCCTTTGGGAGATGGCTACACCTTC	CATGPLGDGYTF
NA	once	TRBV6-6	TRBJ1-1	TGTGCCAGCAGTTACTCGACCAGGGGAAGCACTGAAGCTTTCTTT	CASSYSTRGSTEAFF
NA	NA	TRBV19	TRBJ2-7	TGTGCCAGTAATGAAGAGGCGGGTGTCTCCTACGAGCAGTACTTC	CASNEEAGVSYEQYF
NA	NA	TRBV9	TRBJ2-4	TGTGCCAGCAGCATAACGGGGGCCGGAAACATTCAGTACTTC	CASSITGAGNIQYF
TRBD2	NA	TRBV7-2	TRBJ2-5	TGTGCCAGCAGCCCTAGCGGGGGGCCCCAAGAGACCCAGTACTTC	CASSPSGGPQETQYF
NA	NA	TRBV9	TRBJ2-3	TGTGCCAGCAGCATTAGCACAGATACGCAGTATTTT	CASSISTDTQYF
NA	NA	TRBV19	TRBJ2-5	TGTGCCAGTACCTCATCCCCCAGGAAAGAGACCCAGTACTTC	CASTSSPRKETQYF
NA	few	TRBV14	TRBJ1-6	TGTGCCAGCAGCCCCCGATCCTATAATTCACCCCTCCACTTT	CASSPRSYNSPLHF
NA	NA	TRBV5-1	TRBJ2-1	TGCGCCAGCAGCTTGATTGTAACGGGTGAGCAGTTCTTC	CASSLIVTGEQFF
NA	NA	TRBV18	TRBJ2-1	TGTGCCAGCTCACCAGTTTGGGGGGCGGTCGAGCAGTTCTTC	CASSPVWGAVEQFF
NA	once	TRBV30	TRBJ1-3	TGTGCCTGGAGTGGGGGCAGATGGGCCCCTGGAAACACCATATATTTT	CAWSGGRWAPGNTIYF
NA	NA	TRBV7-2	TRBJ2-5	TGTGCCAGCAGCGCCTGGGGACTGGAGGGAGAGACCCAGTACTTC	CASSAWGLEGETQYF
NA	NA	TRBV15	TRBJ1-2	TGTGCCACCAGCAGACAGGGGTCCCATGGCTACACCTTC	CATSRQGSHGYTF
NA	NA	TRBV10-3	TRBJ2-5	TGTGCCATCAGTGAGGCGGACGGACAAGAGACCCAGTACTTC	CAISEADGQETQYF
NA	few	TRBV2	TRBJ1-3	TGTGCCAGCAGTCCGGACAGACGCTTCTCTGGAAACACCATATATTTT	CASSPDRRFSGNTIYF
NA	few	TRBV2	TRBJ1-2	TGTGCCAGCAGCATTGAGAGCAACTATGGCTACACCTTC	CASSIESNYGYTF
NA	NA	TRBV5-6	TRBJ2-1	TGTGCCAGCAGCTTGGCCCGGGCAGGGCAGTTCTTC	CASSLARAGQFF
TRBD1	NA	TRBV7-9	TRBJ1-2	TGTGCCAGCAGCTTAGGGCAGGGGGTCCCCTATGGCTACACCTTC	CASSLGQGVPYGYTF
NA	NA	TRBV18	TRBJ2-3	TGTGCCAGCTCGTACTTCGCACAGGGTTCGGGGGCAGATACGCAGTATTTT	CASSYFAQGSGADTQYF
NA	NA	TRBV30	TRBJ1-1	TGTGCCTGGAGTGAGGACAGCGGCAACACTGAAGCTTTCTTT	CAWSEDSGNTEAFF
NA	NA	TRBV4-2	TRBJ1-4	TGTGCCAGCAAGAGATACTCCGCTGCTAATGAAAAACTGTTTTTT	CASKRYSAANEKLFF
TRBD1	NA	TRBV9	TRBJ1-2	TGTGCCAGCAGCGGCATCAGGGGGGACTATGGCTACACCTTC	CASSGIRGDYGYTF
NA	NA	TRBV28	TRBJ2-5	TGTGCCAGCGCGGGGGCAGGGAAGACCCAGTACTTC	CASAGAGKTQYF
TRBD1	NA	TRBV6-5	TRBJ1-5	TGTGCCAGCAGGGCCGGGACAGATCACAATCAGCCCCAGCATTTT	CASRAGTDHNQPQHF
TRBD1	few	TRBV18	TRBJ1-1	TGTGCCAGCTCACCACGTAGACAGGGTAGCACTGAAGCTTTCTTT	CASSPRRQGSTEAFF
NA	NA	TRBV6-1	TRBJ2-3	TGTGCCAGCAGAACCATCAGGGATGGCACAGATACGCAGTATTTT	CASRTIRDGTDTQYF
TRBD1	NA	TRBV10-2	TRBJ1-4	TGCGCCAGCAGTGAAGGGGGCCCGCACGAAAAACTGTTTTTT	CASSEGGPHEKLFF
NA	NA	TRBV7-2	TRBJ2-7	TGTGCCAGCAGCTTAGACGACAGATCCTACGAGCAGTACTTC	CASSLDDRSYEQYF
NA	NA	TRBV6-5	TRBJ1-2	TGTGCCAGCAGTTCTTCCACAGGCTACTATGGCTACACCTTC	CASSSSTGYYGYTF
NA	NA	TRBV7-8	TRBJ1-5	TGTGCCAGCAGCTTAGAACGCTTCAATCAGCCCCAGCATTTT	CASSLERFNQPQHF
NA	NA	TRBV11-3	TRBJ2-3	TGTGCCAGCAGCCCACCTCCTAGACAACCCACAGATACGCAGTATTTT	CASSPPPRQPTDTQYF
NA	few	TRBV18	TRBJ2-7	TGTGCCAGCTCACCTGAAACAAGGGGGGAGCAGTACTTC	CASSPETRGEQYF
TRBD2	NA	TRBV9	TRBJ2-5	TGTGCCAGCACGAGGACTAGCGGGGGCGAGACCCAGTACTTC	CASTRTSGGETQYF
TRBD1	NA	TRBV5-1	TRBJ2-2	TGCGCCAGCAGCGCAGGGGGCGACACCGGGGAGCTGTTTTTT	CASSAGGDTGELFF
NA	NA	TRBV28	TRBJ2-1	TGTGCCAGCAGTTTACGATTCCCAGTCAGGGAAACGTTCTTC	CASSLRFPVRETFF
TRBD1	NA	TRBV6-4	TRBJ2-7	TGTGCCAGCCGATCCCACCCGGGACAGGCGGCGGTGCAGTACTTC	CASRSHPGQAAVQYF
NA	NA	TRBV5-1	TRBJ2-5	TGCGCCAGCAGCCCGGGGGACGCCGCGGGGCAAGAGACCCAGTACTTC	CASSPGDAAGQETQYF
TRBD1	NA	TRBV6-4	TRBJ1-6	TGTGCCAGCAGGGATTCAGGGGGGGTTCGATCACCCCTCCACTTT	CASRDSGGVRSPLHF
NA	NA	TRBV28	TRBJ1-2	TGTGCCAGCAGTTTTCTTCCCTATGGCTACACCTTC	CASSFLPYGYTF
NA	NA	TRBV5-1	TRBJ2-7	TGCGCCAGCAGCGAGGGCGCGCGAAAGACCGAGCAGTACTTC	CASSEGARKTEQYF
TRBD1	NA	TRBV9	TRBJ2-2	TGTGCCAGCAGCGCCCGGACAGGGTGGGCCGGGGAGCTGTTTTTT	CASSARTGWAGELFF
TRBD2	NA	TRBV10-3	TRBJ2-2	TGTGCCATCAGTGAGTCGAACCGCGGGGGGAACACCGGGGAGCTGTTTTTT	CAISESNRGGNTGELFF
NA	NA	TRBV5-1	TRBJ1-3	TGCGCCAGCAGCTTGGCAGGCGGGACTGGAAACACCATATATTTT	CASSLAGGTGNTIYF
NA	NA	TRBV28	TRBJ2-1	TGTGCCAGCCTGGAGCAGTTAAATGAGCAGTTCTTC	CASLEQLNEQFF
TRBD1	NA	TRBV7-9	TRBJ1-1	TGTGCCAGCGACAGGGATCGGAACACTGAAGCTTTCTTT	CASDRDRNTEAFF
NA	NA	TRBV30	TRBJ1-1	TGTGCCTGGAGTGAGCAGGGGAGGATGAACACTGAAGCTTTCTTT	CAWSEQGRMNTEAFF
NA	NA	TRBV2	TRBJ2-7	TGTGCCAGCAGGGACCCGCGGGGCGACTACGAGCAGTACTTC	CASRDPRGDYEQYF
NA	NA	TRBV18	TRBJ2-5	TGTGCCAGCTCACCAAGCGGACAGCAAGAGACCCAGTACTTC	CASSPSGQQETQYF
NA	few	TRBV18	TRBJ1-2	TGTGCCAGCTCACCAACGAGAGGACAGTACTATGGCTACACCTTC	CASSPTRGQYYGYTF
TRBD1	NA	TRBV9	TRBJ2-3	TGTGCCAGCAGCTCGCGCACCGGGACAGAAAGCACAGATACGCAGTATTTT	CASSSRTGTESTDTQYF
TRBD1	NA	TRBV19	TRBJ1-5	TGTGCCAGTAGTCTACCCGGGACAGGGGGCGGTCAGCCCCAGCATTTT	CASSLPGTGGGQPQHF
TRBD1	NA	TRBV5-1	TRBJ2-7	TGCGCCAGCAGCTTGGCCAATAACAGGGGCTACGAGCAGTACTTC	CASSLANNRGYEQYF
NA	NA	TRBV7-3	TRBJ2-3	TGTGCCAGCAGCTTAGCGGGTCGCGCAGATACGCAGTATTTT	CASSLAGRADTQYF
NA	NA	TRBV5-4	TRBJ1-1	TGTGCCAGCAGCTCTTTACAGGGCACTGAAGCTTTCTTT	CASSSLQGTEAFF
NA	NA	TRBV28	TRBJ2-5	TGTGCCAGCGCCGGACAACCTCGAGAGACCCAGTACTTC	CASAGQPRETQYF
TRBD2	NA	TRBV7-2	TRBJ2-5	TGTGCCAGCAGCTTCGGACTAGCGGGGGGCCTTGGGTACTTC	CASSFGLAGGLGYF
TRBD1	NA	TRBV5-1	TRBJ2-5	TGCGCCAGCAACTCCGGACAGGTACAAGAGACCCAGTACTTC	CASNSGQVQETQYF